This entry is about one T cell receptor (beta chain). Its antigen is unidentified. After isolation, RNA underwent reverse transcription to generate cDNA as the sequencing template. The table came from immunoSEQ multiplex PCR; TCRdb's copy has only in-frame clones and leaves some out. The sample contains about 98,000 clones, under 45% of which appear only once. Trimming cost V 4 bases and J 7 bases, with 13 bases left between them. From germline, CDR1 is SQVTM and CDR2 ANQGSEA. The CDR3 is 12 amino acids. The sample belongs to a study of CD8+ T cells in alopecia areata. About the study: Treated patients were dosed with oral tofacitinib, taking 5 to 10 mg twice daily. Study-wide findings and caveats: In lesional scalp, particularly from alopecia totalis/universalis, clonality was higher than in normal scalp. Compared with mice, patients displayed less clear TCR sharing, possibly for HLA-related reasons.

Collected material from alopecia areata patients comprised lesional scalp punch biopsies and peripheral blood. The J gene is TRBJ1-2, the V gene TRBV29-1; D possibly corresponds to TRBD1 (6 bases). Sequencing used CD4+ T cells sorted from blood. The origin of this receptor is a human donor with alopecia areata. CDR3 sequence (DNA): TGCAGCGTTGGAGGGGGGACTGTTGGCTACACCTTC. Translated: CSVGGGTVGYTF.